This TCR beta chain derives from a study of blood T cell repertoires in COVID-19 (dated by TCRdb to the early 2020s). In terms of the full investigation: Samples covering the acute and convalescent phases of COVID-19 were provided by collaborators in the United States, Italy and Spain. Sample metadata almost always included a de-identified subject ID, COVID-19 status, age in years and sex. Where available, HLA class I and class II types were taken from metadata supplied by the sample provider and were not determined by assay-based typing. Deeply sampled blood TCRbeta repertoires from subjects exposed to, actively infected with, or recovered from COVID-19 were included in the dataset. The samples were drawn from the first 160 participants of the ongoing ImmuneRACE study and from more than 1,000 subjects provided by 6 global collaborators. The material from the prospective study consisted of cDNA or gDNA derived from T cells, B-cell-depleted T cells, or PBMCs. The repertoires were released in a freely available public database meant as a resource for research on the immune response to SARS-CoV-2.

Whole blood was collected in K2EDTA tubes by collaborating institutions according to the institutions' own protocols. For TCRbeta analysis, collaborators shipped samples as frozen whole blood, isolated PBMCs, or DNA extracted from either of those sample types. General study outcomes and caveats: How much clinical and demographic metadata was included differed by source and by participant, and the metadata was provided uncurated.

V loses 7 bases, J loses 1 base, and the germline ends lie 10 bases apart. The CDR3 has 12 amino acids, counting the end cysteine and phenylalanine. This entry keeps only the CDR3 DNA: 36 bases, framed from base 1. The germline V gene encodes CDR1 SQVTM and CDR2 ANQGSEA. This clone was picked up one time. Its antigen is currently not known. There are no base qualities to consult, and no much larger clone falls within one base. The immunoSEQ Assay, a bias-controlled multiplex PCR, was used to amplify TCRbeta CDR3 regions from genomic DNA. For the original study's pipeline: The number of nucleated cells in each sample was estimated from the amplification of reference gene primers within the assay. To quantify the absolute abundance of each unique TCRbeta CDR3 rearrangement, sequence reads were collapsed and filtered. For each sample, productive Simpson clonality was calculated as the square root of Simpson's diversity index across productive rearrangements. TCRdb mirrors the immuneACCESS table, restricted to in-frame sequences. Some clones are absent from its copies; in checked studies, under half trace to an unresolved V gene, and the reason for the others is unknown. V, J and clone size derive from that table, while D and trimming were established from the DNA sequence. The sample yields tens of thousands of clones; roughly 89% were counted once. The top ten clones comprise under 3.5% of the sample.

The chain employs TRBV29-1 and TRBJ1-1; TRBD1 might be the D gene, on 6 matching bases. This TCR came from a woman in her seventies with acute or convalescent COVID-19. Sequencing was done on a sample of peripheral blood. The nucleotide sequence reads TGCAGCGCCGAGGGACAGAACACTGAAGCTTTCTTT. The translation is CSAEGQNTEAFF. The entire variable domain, with the stretches around the CDR3 drawn from the reference TRBV29-1 and TRBJ1-1 proteins, is SAVISQKPSRDICQRGTSLTIQCQVDSQVTMMFWYRQQPGQSLTLIATANQGSEATYESGFVIDKFPISRPNLTFSTLTVSNMSPEDSSIYLCSAEGQNTEAFFGQGTRLTVV.